These T cell receptor beta chains were read from a single sample in a study of blood T cell repertoires in COVID-19. The protocol was immunoSEQ multiplex PCR, while the TCRdb copy is restricted to in-frame clones and leaves out a portion. The data hold about 95,000 clones, with about four fifths observed a single time. Sequenced material: peripheral blood. These receptors originate from a man older than 75 with COVID-19, enrolled during active disease. Each CDR3 is given with its conserved first and last residue. Fields, in order: D gene, CDR3 length, V gene, J gene, clone size, CDR3 protein, CDR3 DNA. The D gene is left open where the match is weak. The listing skips clone size in some rows; elsewhere it reads once, few, many or a size class.

d_gene: -; len: 13; v_gene: TRBV7-9; j_gene: TRBJ1-3; abundance: -; CDR3aa: CASSSSRRNTIYF; CDR3nt: TGTGCCAGCAGCTCCTCGCGGCGAAACACCATATATTTT
d_gene: TRBD2; len: 16; v_gene: TRBV18; j_gene: TRBJ2-5; abundance: -; CDR3aa: CASSPGLAGEPETQYF; CDR3nt: TGTGCCAGCTCACCGGGACTAGCGGGGGAACCAGAGACCCAGTACTTC
d_gene: TRBD2; len: 20; v_gene: TRBV5-3; j_gene: TRBJ2-1; abundance: -; CDR3aa: CARSLPKGAGLAGGHNEQFF; CDR3nt: TGTGCCAGAAGCCTCCCCAAAGGGGCCGGACTAGCGGGAGGTCACAATGAGCAGTTCTTC
d_gene: -; len: 11; v_gene: TRBV6-5; j_gene: TRBJ1-1; abundance: -; CDR3aa: CASSSQTEAFF; CDR3nt: TGTGCCAGCAGTTCACAAACTGAAGCTTTCTTT
d_gene: -; len: 11; v_gene: TRBV5-1; j_gene: TRBJ1-1; abundance: -; CDR3aa: CASSLGPEAFF; CDR3nt: TGCGCCAGCAGCTTGGGGCCTGAAGCTTTCTTT
d_gene: TRBD2; len: 12; v_gene: TRBV6-6; j_gene: TRBJ2-3; abundance: -; CDR3aa: CLTRGAGDTQYF; CDR3nt: TGTCTCACGCGGGGGGCGGGAGATACGCAGTATTTT
d_gene: TRBD1; len: 14; v_gene: TRBV2; j_gene: TRBJ2-5; abundance: -; CDR3aa: CASTPGQGKETQYF; CDR3nt: TGTGCCAGCACGCCGGGACAGGGGAAAGAGACCCAGTACTTC
d_gene: -; len: 14; v_gene: TRBV25-1; j_gene: TRBJ2-7; abundance: once; CDR3aa: CASSLRQLPYEQYF; CDR3nt: TGTGCCAGCAGTTTGAGGCAGTTACCCTACGAGCAGTACTTC
d_gene: TRBD1; len: 15; v_gene: TRBV5-1; j_gene: TRBJ1-3; abundance: once; CDR3aa: CASSQDRVDGNTIYF; CDR3nt: TGCGCCAGCAGCCAAGACAGGGTTGACGGAAACACCATATATTTT
d_gene: TRBD1; len: 16; v_gene: TRBV27; j_gene: TRBJ1-4; abundance: -; CDR3aa: CASSPIGQGLNEKLFF; CDR3nt: TGTGCCAGCAGTCCCATAGGACAGGGGTTGAATGAAAAACTGTTTTTT
d_gene: TRBD1; len: 13; v_gene: TRBV29-1; j_gene: TRBJ1-5; abundance: -; CDR3aa: CSARDRDDQPQHF; CDR3nt: TGCAGCGCTAGGGACAGGGATGATCAGCCCCAGCATTTT
d_gene: TRBD1; len: 16; v_gene: TRBV4-2; j_gene: TRBJ2-1; abundance: once; CDR3aa: CASSQEGTGGYNEQFF; CDR3nt: TGTGCCAGCAGCCAAGAGGGGACAGGGGGCTACAATGAGCAGTTCTTC
d_gene: -; len: 16; v_gene: TRBV6-1; j_gene: TRBJ2-7; abundance: -; CDR3aa: CASSGGLLEYSYEQYF; CDR3nt: TGTGCCAGCAGTGGAGGACTATTGGAATACTCCTACGAGCAGTACTTC
d_gene: -; len: 13; v_gene: TRBV30; j_gene: TRBJ1-3; abundance: -; CDR3aa: CAFLPTGYGAIYF; CDR3nt: TGTGCCTTTCTCCCCACGGGTTATGGCGCCATATATTTT
d_gene: TRBD1; len: 16; v_gene: TRBV28; j_gene: TRBJ2-7; abundance: many; CDR3aa: CASSSRDSVTYYEQYF; CDR3nt: TGTGCCAGCAGCTCCCGGGACAGTGTTACTTACTACGAGCAGTACTTC
d_gene: TRBD2; len: 14; v_gene: TRBV7-9; j_gene: TRBJ2-5; abundance: -; CDR3aa: CASSLAGGVETQYF; CDR3nt: TGTGCCAGCAGCTTAGCTGGGGGGGTAGAGACCCAGTACTTC
d_gene: -; len: 14; v_gene: TRBV10-2; j_gene: TRBJ2-7; abundance: -; CDR3aa: CASSEWGGWYEQYF; CDR3nt: TGCGCCAGCAGTGAGTGGGGGGGCTGGTACGAGCAGTACTTC
d_gene: -; len: 14; v_gene: TRBV2; j_gene: TRBJ1-1; abundance: -; CDR3aa: CASLIRGGGTEAFF; CDR3nt: TGTGCCAGCCTAATAAGAGGCGGGGGAACTGAAGCTTTCTTT
d_gene: TRBD1; len: 15; v_gene: TRBV5-4; j_gene: TRBJ1-2; abundance: -; CDR3aa: CASSSPGQRIYGYTF; CDR3nt: TGTGCCAGCAGCTCCCCGGGACAGCGAATTTATGGCTACACCTTC
d_gene: -; len: 18; v_gene: TRBV3-1/TRBV3-2; j_gene: TRBJ2-5; abundance: -; CDR3aa: CASSQGGGGADLWETQYF; CDR3nt: TGTGCCAGCAGCCAAGGAGGTGGGGGGGCCGACCTGTGGGAGACCCAGTACTTC
d_gene: TRBD1; len: 15; v_gene: TRBV2; j_gene: TRBJ1-4; abundance: -; CDR3aa: CASRRQGATNEKLFF; CDR3nt: TGTGCCAGCAGACGTCAGGGGGCTACTAATGAAAAACTGTTTTTT
d_gene: TRBD1; len: 15; v_gene: TRBV7-8; j_gene: TRBJ2-2; abundance: -; CDR3aa: CASRRLQGAVGELFF; CDR3nt: TGTGCCAGCAGGCGACTACAGGGGGCGGTCGGGGAGCTGTTTTTT
d_gene: TRBD1; len: 13; v_gene: TRBV20-1; j_gene: TRBJ2-1; abundance: -; CDR3aa: CSASRDRGREQFF; CDR3nt: TGCAGTGCTAGTCGGGACAGGGGTCGTGAGCAGTTCTTC
d_gene: -; len: 16; v_gene: TRBV7-8; j_gene: TRBJ1-5; abundance: once; CDR3aa: CASSTAQGSYGQPQHF; CDR3nt: TGTGCCAGCAGCACTGCACAGGGTTCATACGGTCAGCCCCAGCATTTT
d_gene: -; len: 14; v_gene: TRBV4-1; j_gene: TRBJ1-5; abundance: -; CDR3aa: CASSQEPQGQPQHF; CDR3nt: TGCGCCAGCAGCCAGGAACCTCAGGGACAGCCCCAGCATTTT
d_gene: TRBD1; len: 14; v_gene: TRBV7-2; j_gene: TRBJ2-7; abundance: few; CDR3aa: CASSSTGRSYEQYF; CDR3nt: TGTGCCAGCAGCTCGACAGGGCGCTCCTACGAGCAGTACTTC
d_gene: -; len: 15; v_gene: TRBV7-9; j_gene: TRBJ1-5; abundance: -; CDR3aa: CASSLGRGINQPQHF; CDR3nt: TGTGCCAGCAGCTTAGGCAGGGGCATCAATCAGCCCCAGCATTTT
d_gene: -; len: 15; v_gene: TRBV30; j_gene: TRBJ1-2; abundance: -; CDR3aa: CAWSVGTPLTGGYTF; CDR3nt: TGTGCCTGGAGTGTAGGGACTCCCCTTACCGGAGGCTACACCTTC
d_gene: TRBD2; len: 13; v_gene: TRBV15; j_gene: TRBJ2-3; abundance: -; CDR3aa: CATSRGTSGSLHF; CDR3nt: TGTGCCACCAGCAGAGGGACTAGCGGGAGTCTACATTTT
d_gene: -; len: 15; v_gene: TRBV15; j_gene: TRBJ1-1; abundance: -; CDR3aa: CATSRDSGTGAEAFF; CDR3nt: TGTGCCACCAGCAGAGATAGCGGTACAGGAGCTGAAGCTTTCTTT
d_gene: TRBD1; len: 16; v_gene: TRBV18; j_gene: TRBJ1-6; abundance: -; CDR3aa: CASSPLPDRSNSPLHF; CDR3nt: TGTGCCAGCTCACCCCTACCGGACAGGAGTAATTCACCCCTCCACTTT
d_gene: TRBD2; len: 21; v_gene: TRBV19; j_gene: TRBJ2-1; abundance: -; CDR3aa: CASSIMLGGALAAGGGDEQFF; CDR3nt: TGTGCCAGTAGTATAATGTTAGGGGGCGCCCTTGCAGCGGGGGGCGGCGATGAGCAGTTCTTC